Given below is one T cell receptor beta chain in context. This record comes from a study of T-cell reconstitution after alpha-beta-depleted transplantation in children. Unique molecular identifiers were incorporated into the prepared TCRbeta library. Via MiXCR, TCRdb re-called the PCR reads, giving one row per CDR3 protein. The sample has about 98,000 distinct CDR3 sequences, 20% to 25% seen once. The germline gives CDR1 SGHDT, CDR2 YYEEEE. J lost 3 bases, V lost 4 bases, and 10 bases had no gene match. The CDR3 sequence is 15 residues long. This TCR was sampled from a boy aged 2 to 9 with acute lymphoblastic leukemia, due to receive a stem cell transplant. The V and J genes are TRBV5-6 and TRBJ2-7, with TRBD2 identical over 7 bases. The sequences come from PBMCs, collected before TCRalphabeta/CD19-depleted stem cell transplant. The DNA for the CDR3 is TGTGCCAGCAGCCCCTGGGGAGGGTACAGCTACGAGCAGTACTTC. It is translated as CASSPWGGYSYEQYF.